This entry describes one T cell receptor (beta chain). No antigen is known for it. Some clones are missing from TCRdb's copy, which holds only in-frame ones; the method was immunoSEQ multiplex PCR. The repertoire has 90,000 to 150,000 clones, 85% to 90% of them found once; the top ten carry less than 4%. This sample is drawn from a study of T cell responses to AZD1222 COVID-19 vaccine. The CDR3 has 16 residues. Germline values: CDR1 LGHNA, CDR2 YNFKEQ. The V and J ends lost 1 base and 7 bases, in that order; junction bases with no gene match: 6. Study outcomes and limitations: Donors skewed white British and female; clonal diversity was possibly underestimated. Baseline seropositives among AZD1222 recipients totaled only 5 to 7. Unmutated regions of variants are reportedly targeted by nearly half of spike-specific TCRs.

Sequencing used peripheral blood, obtained on day 0 of AZD1222 vaccination. V gene TRBV4-2 combines with J gene TRBJ2-2, with TRBD2 matching 10 bases. The sequence came from an adult in good health. The DNA for the CDR3 is TGTGCCAGCAGCCAAGGGAGCGGGGGGGCTCACGGGGAGCTGTTTTTT. Residues: CASSQGSGGAHGELFF.